This TCR beta chain was documented in a study of neurological immune-mediated disorders. Points from the study as a whole: HTLV-1-associated myelopathy ranked highest for TCR clonal expansion and multiple sclerosis lowest, beneath healthy controls.

Healthy control samples came from blood bank volunteers in Maryland, USA. This clonotype appeared many times. Antigen unknown. Every sequencing run produced over 170 million TCR-beta sequences that came from 15-18 subjects. TCRdb re-called the 5' RACE reads through MiXCR, storing one row per CDR3 protein. The repertoire includes about 79,000 distinct CDR3 sequences, 14% of them detected once, and about 7% sits in the top ten. The receptor was isolated from a woman aged 50 to 60 in good health. The sequenced sample was PBMCs.

The CDR3 here is CASTQGTNTGELFF. CDR3 DNA sequence: TGCGCCAGCACCCAGGGTACGAACACCGGGGAGCTGTTTTTT. The chain combines TRBV5-1 with TRBJ2-2, with D possibly TRBD1 on 5 matching bases. The CDR3 sequence is 14 residues long. Trimming stripped 6 bases from V and 0 bases from J, with 9 bases between. Germline CDR1 reads SGHRS; CDR2 reads YFSETQ.